The 14 T cell receptor beta chains presented below share a single source sample, sequenced in a study of T cell repertoires in breast cancer. The expanded emulsion RT-PCR method captured paired alpha and beta chains from CD8+ T cells. During the second nested PCR, blocking oligonucleotides suppressed genes that were not paired. TCRdb recomputed calls from the emulsion pairing reads with MiXCR, one row per CDR3 protein. The table has tens of thousands of distinct CDR3 sequences, 45% seen once. What was sequenced was CD8+ T cells. The receptors derive from a pool of human donors with breast cancer or a healthy control (not recorded which).

There are many counts of this clonotype. The rearrangement links TRBV5-1 to TRBJ1-2; D might be TRBD1 (5 bases). V gave up 4 bases and J gave up 8 bases, with 18 bases separating them. This CDR3 region has 14 residues. The germline V gene encodes CDR1 SGHRS and CDR2 YFSETQ. The CDR3 DNA is TGCGCCAGCAGCGGGGGTTTGGACGCTTGGGGCTACACCTTC. It specifies CASSGGLDAWGYTF.

A few counts support this clonotype. At one end the junction does not follow the germline gene, possibly because of a read error. The chain links TRBV6-1 to TRBJ2-1; 7 bases fit TRBD1. The CDR3 consists of 15 residues. The germline gives CDR1 MNHNS, CDR2 SASEGT. CDR3 DNA sequence: TGTGCCGGCAGGCCAACAGGGGACCCCTACAATGAGCAGTTCTTC. Its translation: CAGRPTGDPYNEQFF.

The CDR3 spells CASSLGAGEETQYF. The CDR3 DNA reads TGTGCCAGCAGCTTAGGTGCGGGGGAAGAGACCCAGTACTTC. The chain carries TRBV7-2 and TRBJ2-5, with 7 bases fitting TRBD2. The germline V gene encodes CDR1 SGHTA and CDR2 FQGNSA. CDR3 length equals 14 residues. J gave up 3 bases and V 1 base, and 2 bases lay outside the gene matches. Looking up the rest from reference TRBV7-2 and TRBJ2-5 gives the full variable domain: GAGVSQSPSNKVTEKGKDVELRCDPISGHTALYWYRQSLGQGLEFLIYFQGNSAPDKSGLPSDRFSAERTGGSVSTLTIQRTQQEDSAVYLCASSLGAGEETQYFGPGTRLLVL.

The chain carries TRBV19 and TRBJ1-2; TRBD1 matches at 10 bases. CDR3 length equals 14 residues. Germline assignment: CDR1 LNHDA and CDR2 SQIVND (reference sequence). Unmatched junction bases numbered 5, after V lost 5 bases and J lost 5 bases. The CDR3 spells CASSLMGQGYGYTF. The DNA for the CDR3 is TGTGCCAGTAGTTTGATGGGACAGGGGTATGGCTACACCTTC.

This clonotype was picked up a small number of times. The chain employs TRBV4-1 and TRBJ1-4; 8 bases line up with TRBD1. V was clipped by 7 bases and J by 3 bases; unmatched bases: 7. CDR1 is MGHRA, CDR2 YSYEKL, per germline. CDR3 length equals 15 residues. The DNA of the CDR3 is TGCGCCAGCACCGACAGGGGAGCGGCTAATGAAAAACTGTTTTTT. Translation: CASTDRGAANEKLFF.

The rearrangement uses TRBV6-1 and TRBJ1-5; tentatively, D is TRBD1 (6 bases). V was cut by 8 bases and J by 7 bases, with 21 bases left in between. CDR3 length: 15 residues. Germline lookup yields CDR1 MNHNS and CDR2 SASEGT. CDR3 in amino acids: CASGRYRAEDQPQHF. DNA of the CDR3: TGTGCCAGCGGGAGATACAGGGCTGAGGACCAGCCCCAGCATTTT.

This clonotype came up a few times. This sequence joins TRBV19 and TRBJ2-5, with D possibly being TRBD1 (5 bases). Germline-derived CDR1 and CDR2 are LNHDA and SQIVND (reference sequence). V was cut by 10 bases and J by 2 bases, with 11 bases left in between. This CDR3 has 12 residues. The CDR3 here is CATGRQQETQYF. For the CDR3, the DNA is TGTGCCACCGGCAGACAGCAAGAGACCCAGTACTTC.

The chain recombines TRBV27 with TRBJ2-7, with TRBD1 matching over 12 bases. J gave up 5 bases and V 5 bases, and 7 bases lay outside the gene matches. Germline values: CDR1 MNHEY, CDR2 SMNVEV (reference sequence). This CDR3 spans 15 amino acids. The CDR3 loop is CASSPGTGGYHEQYF. The CDR3 DNA is TGTGCCAGCAGTCCAGGGACAGGGGGCTACCACGAGCAGTACTTC.

The genes are TRBV3-1 and TRBJ2-1; no definite D call. The CDR3 runs 11 residues. Germline assignment: CDR1 LGHDT and CDR2 YNNKEL (reference sequence). Trimming shortened V by 5 bases and J by 3 bases, and 2 bases separated the two germline ends. CDR3 loop: CASSYYNEQFF. CDR3 nucleotides: TGTGCCAGCAGCTACTACAATGAGCAGTTCTTC.

This clonotype was seen more than once but under ten times. The chain links TRBV6-6 to TRBJ2-6; no firm D call. Germline assignment: CDR1 MNHNY and CDR2 SVGAGI (reference sequence). The CDR3 has 16 residues. V gave up 2 bases and J gave up 2 bases, with 10 bases separating them. CDR3 protein: CASSYRGSPGANVLTF. CDR3 in DNA: TGTGCCAGCAGTTACCGCGGTTCCCCTGGGGCCAACGTCCTGACTTTC.

The CDR3 nucleotides read TGTGCCAGCAGCTTATGGGGCCTTACGGGTACTGAAGCTTTCTTT. Its translation is CASSLWGLTGTEAFF. The chain has TRBV7-9 and TRBJ1-1; D might be TRBD1 (5 bases). V shed 2 bases and J shed 5 bases, with 15 bases lying between them. This CDR3 is 15 amino acids long. The germline V gene has CDR1 SEHNR and CDR2 FQNEAQ (reference sequence).

The sample holds a few counts of this clonotype. The chain employs TRBV10-2 and TRBJ2-1; 7 nucleotides line up with TRBD1. CDR3 length: 14 residues. Germline CDR1 reads WSHSY; CDR2 reads SAAADI. Unmatched junction bases numbered 5, after V lost 5 bases and J lost 4 bases. Here the CDR3 reads CASSSGTVYNEQFF. The CDR3 DNA reads TGCGCCAGCAGTTCCGGGACAGTATACAATGAGCAGTTCTTC.

Note on this clonotype: With a much larger clone just one base away, this may be a read error. V usage is TRBV27 and J usage is TRBJ2-3; the D call may be TRBD1 or TRBD2 (6 bases each). This CDR3 is built from 16 residues. CDR1 and CDR2 (germline): MNHEY, SMNVEV (reference sequence). CDR3 nucleotides: TGTGCCAGCAGTTTATACCCCCGGGGGCCGACAGATACGCCGTATTTT. Translation gives CASSLYPRGPTDTPYF.

This clonotype has just a few counts. The rearrangement uses TRBV20-1 and TRBJ1-1, with 10 bases that match TRBD1. The CDR3 covers 13 residues. CDR1 DFQATT and CDR2 SNEGSKA come from the germline V gene (reference sequence). Unmatched junction bases numbered 4, after V lost 7 bases and J lost 2 bases. The CDR3: CSGQTGGNTEAFF. The DNA of the CDR3 is TGCAGTGGCCAGACAGGGGGCAACACTGAAGCTTTCTTT.